Listed below are T cell receptor beta chains from one sample, sequenced in a study of cytomegalovirus exposure and HLA in healthy donors. The data were produced by immunoSEQ multiplex PCR, yet TCRdb's version contains in-frame clones alone and is incomplete. This sample carries about 130,000 clones, roughly 80% of them seen once, and the ten largest clones take 3.5% to 4%. The sequenced material came from PBMCs. The receptors shown here come from a man aged 18 to 30 in good health and CMV-seropositive. Each CDR3 is given with its conserved first and last residue. D genes are given only for firm matches. The size field is filled for only some rows; it gives once, few, many or a size class.

>TRBJ1-4|TRBV6-5|14|TRBD1|few
TGTGCCAGCAGCAAGGGACAGGGCCGCGAAAAACTGTTTTTT
CASSKGQGREKLFF
>TRBJ2-1|TRBV21-1|16|NA|NA
TGTGCCAGCACCCAACCTCAGAAGGGACAGAACAATGAGCAGTTCTTC
CASTQPQKGQNNEQFF
>TRBJ2-7|TRBV28|16|TRBD2|NA
TGTGCCAGCAGTTCCCCGGGACTAGCGAGGAACTACGAGCAGTACTTC
CASSSPGLARNYEQYF
>TRBJ1-2|TRBV19|12|NA|NA
TGTGCCAGTAGTACCCATCCCTATGGCTACACCTTC
CASSTHPYGYTF
>TRBJ2-7|TRBV9|16|TRBD1|once
TGTGCCAGCAGCGGGGGAACCGGACAGGGATCCTACGAGCAGTACTTC
CASSGGTGQGSYEQYF
>TRBJ2-1|TRBV11-2|16|TRBD2|NA
TGTGCCAGCAGAGAAATAGCGGGAGGTACCTACAATGAGCAGTTCTTC
CASREIAGGTYNEQFF
>TRBJ2-3|TRBV19|15|NA|NA
TGTGCCAGTAGTAGGGGGGGACAAATTGGAGATACGCAGTATTTT
CASSRGGQIGDTQYF
>TRBJ2-1|TRBV5-1|14|NA|NA
TGCGCCAGCAGCCCCGAGTTCCAGGGCAATGAGCAGTTCTTC
CASSPEFQGNEQFF
>TRBJ1-1|TRBV6-5|14|TRBD1|NA
TGTGCCAGCATCGGGACAGGGGTGAACACTGAAGCTTTCTTT
CASIGTGVNTEAFF
>TRBJ2-3|TRBV19|13|NA|NA
TGTGCCAGTAGTACCGGACAGACAGATACGCAGTATTTT
CASSTGQTDTQYF
>TRBJ2-3|TRBV9|16|NA|NA
TGTGCCAGCAGCGCCGCGAACCTAGCGAGCACAGATACGCAGTATTTT
CASSAANLASTDTQYF